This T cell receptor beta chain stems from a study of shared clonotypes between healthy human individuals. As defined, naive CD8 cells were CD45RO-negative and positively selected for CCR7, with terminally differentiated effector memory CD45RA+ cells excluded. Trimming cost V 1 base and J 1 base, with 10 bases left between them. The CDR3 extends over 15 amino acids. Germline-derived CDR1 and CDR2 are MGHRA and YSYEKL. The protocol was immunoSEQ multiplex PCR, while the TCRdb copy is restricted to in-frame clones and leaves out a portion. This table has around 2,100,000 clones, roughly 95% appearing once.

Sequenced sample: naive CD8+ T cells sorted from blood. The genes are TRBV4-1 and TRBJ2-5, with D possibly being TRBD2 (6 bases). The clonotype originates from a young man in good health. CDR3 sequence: CASSQGGAGQETQYF. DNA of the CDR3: TGCGCCAGCAGCCAAGGCGGAGCGGGCCAAGAGACCCAGTACTTC.